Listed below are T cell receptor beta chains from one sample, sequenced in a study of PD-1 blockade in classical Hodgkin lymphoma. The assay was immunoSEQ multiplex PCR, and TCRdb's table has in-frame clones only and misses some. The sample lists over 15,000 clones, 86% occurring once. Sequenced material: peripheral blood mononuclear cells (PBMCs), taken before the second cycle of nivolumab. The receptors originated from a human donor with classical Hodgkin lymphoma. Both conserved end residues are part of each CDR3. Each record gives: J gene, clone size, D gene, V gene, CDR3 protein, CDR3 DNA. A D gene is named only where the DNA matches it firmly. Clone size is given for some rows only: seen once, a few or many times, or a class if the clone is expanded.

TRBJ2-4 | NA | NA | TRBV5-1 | CASSLEVAGWNIQYF | TGCGCCAGCAGCTTGGAAGTCGCGGGGTGGAACATTCAGTACTTC
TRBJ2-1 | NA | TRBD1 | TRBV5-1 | CASTPLGQGANEQFF | TGCGCCAGCACCCCTTTGGGACAGGGGGCGAATGAGCAGTTCTTC
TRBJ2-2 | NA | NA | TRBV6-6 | CASSLVGDDTGELFF | TGTGCCAGCAGTTTGGTGGGGGATGACACCGGGGAGCTGTTTTTT
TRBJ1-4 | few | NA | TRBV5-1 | CASSLSSPPNEKLFF | TGCGCCAGCAGCTTATCCAGTCCTCCTAATGAAAAACTGTTTTTT
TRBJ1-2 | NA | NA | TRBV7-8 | CASSFDGRGGYTF | TGTGCCAGCAGCTTCGATGGCAGGGGTGGCTACACCTTC
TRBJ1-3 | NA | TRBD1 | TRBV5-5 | CASSQDRALRLGNTIYF | TGTGCCAGCAGCCAGGACAGGGCGCTACGCCTTGGAAACACCATATATTTT
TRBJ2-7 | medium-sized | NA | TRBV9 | CASSVVAQDGEQYF | TGTGCCAGCAGCGTAGTAGCACAGGATGGAGAGCAGTACTTC
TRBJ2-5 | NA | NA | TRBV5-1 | CASSLLDGARNF | TGTGCCAGCAGCTTGCTTGACGGGGCTCGCAACTTC
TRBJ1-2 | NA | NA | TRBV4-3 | CASSRDPEGYGYTF | TGCGCCAGCAGTCGCGATCCTGAGGGTTATGGCTACACCTTC
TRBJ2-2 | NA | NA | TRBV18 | CASSPSVTVGTGELFF | TGTGCCAGCTCACCATCAGTAACGGTCGGCACCGGGGAGCTGTTTTTT
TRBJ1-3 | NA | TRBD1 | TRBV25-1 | CASSRDRAFSGNTIYF | TGTGCCAGCAGCCGGGACAGGGCGTTTTCTGGAAACACCATATATTTT
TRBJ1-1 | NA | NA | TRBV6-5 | CASTEFRGANEAFF | TGTGCCAGCACTGAGTTTAGGGGCGCTAATGAAGCTTTCTTT
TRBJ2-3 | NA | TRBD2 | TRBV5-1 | CASSPSGGPPDTQYF | TGCGCCAGCAGCCCCAGCGGGGGGCCCCCAGATACGCAGTATTTT
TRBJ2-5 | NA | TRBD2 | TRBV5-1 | CASSLAGGQETQYF | TGCGCCAGCAGCTTAGCGGGGGGCCAAGAGACCCAGTACTTC
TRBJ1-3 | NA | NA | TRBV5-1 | CASSMGTSGNTIYF | TGCGCCAGCAGCATGGGGACCTCTGGAAACACCATATATTTT
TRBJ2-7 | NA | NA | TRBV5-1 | CASSLAMGYEQYF | TGCGCCAGCAGCTTGGCGATGGGATACGAGCAGTACTTC
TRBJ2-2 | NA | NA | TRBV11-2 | CAIQDTNTGELFF | TGTGCCATTCAGGACACAAACACCGGGGAGCTGTTTTTT
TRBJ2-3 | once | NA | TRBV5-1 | CASSSASTDTQYF | TGCGCCAGCAGCTCCGCTAGCACAGATACGCAGTATTTT
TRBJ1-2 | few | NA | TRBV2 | CASTVGRFYGYTF | TGTGCCAGCACGGTGGGAAGGTTTTATGGCTACACCTTC
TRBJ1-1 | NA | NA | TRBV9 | CASSPTGGGDTEAFF | TGTGCCAGCAGCCCTACGGGTGGGGGGGACACTGAAGCTTTCTTT
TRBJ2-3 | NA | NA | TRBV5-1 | CASSLGLGTDTQYF | TGCGCCAGCAGCTTGGGGCTAGGCACAGATACGCAGTATTTT
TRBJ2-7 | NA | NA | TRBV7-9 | CASSLEGEGAEQYF | TGTGCCAGCAGCTTAGAGGGGGAGGGGGCCGAGCAGTACTTC
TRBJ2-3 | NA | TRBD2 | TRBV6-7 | CASSYFSSGGITDTQYF | TGTGCCAGCAGTTACTTCTCTAGCGGGGGGATCACAGATACGCAGTATTTT
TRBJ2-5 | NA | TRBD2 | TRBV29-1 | CSVDAGEETQYF | TGCAGCGTTGATGCGGGAGAAGAGACCCAGTACTTC
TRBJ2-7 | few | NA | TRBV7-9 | CASSRTAAIHEQYF | TGTGCCAGCAGCCGCACGGCAGCGATCCACGAGCAGTACTTC
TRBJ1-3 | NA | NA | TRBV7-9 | CASSLAGYSGNTIYF | TGTGCCAGCAGCTTAGCGGGATACTCTGGAAACACCATATATTTT
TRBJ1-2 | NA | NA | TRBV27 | CASSSDKGSGYTF | TGTGCCAGCAGTTCCGACAAGGGTTCTGGCTACACCTTC
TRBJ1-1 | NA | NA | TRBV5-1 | CASSLGANTEAFF | TGCGCCAGCAGCTTAGGGGCGAACACTGAAGCTTTCTTT
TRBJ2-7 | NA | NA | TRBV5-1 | CASSPTGQGSFHEQYF | TGCGCCAGCAGTCCTACAGGGCAGGGATCTTTCCACGAGCAGTACTTC
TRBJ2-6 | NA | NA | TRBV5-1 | CASSLGTSGANVLTF | TGCGCCAGCAGCTTAGGGACATCTGGGGCCAACGTCCTGACTTTC
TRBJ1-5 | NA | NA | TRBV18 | CASSPGDLQHF | TGTGCCAGCTCACCAGGGGATCTCCAGCATTTT
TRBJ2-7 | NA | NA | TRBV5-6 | CASSHPDGYEQYF | TGTGCCAGCAGCCACCCGGACGGTTACGAGCAGTACTTC
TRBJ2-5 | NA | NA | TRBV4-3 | CASSQEYGVQETQYF | TGCGCCAGCAGCCAAGAGTATGGGGTACAAGAGACCCAGTACTTC
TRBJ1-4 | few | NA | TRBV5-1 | CASSLAGLGEYEKLFF | TGCGCCAGCAGCTTGGCCGGGTTAGGGGAATACGAAAAACTGTTTTTT
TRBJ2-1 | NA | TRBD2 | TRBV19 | CASRGGARDNEQFF | TGTGCCAGCCGCGGGGGGGCGAGGGACAATGAGCAGTTCTTC
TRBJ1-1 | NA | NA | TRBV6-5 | CASSGGRVGDTEAFF | TGTGCCAGCAGTGGAGGAAGGGTTGGGGACACTGAAGCTTTCTTT
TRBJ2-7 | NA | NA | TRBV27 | CASSWGRLDEQYF | TGTGCCAGCAGTTGGGGGCGGCTCGACGAGCAGTACTTC
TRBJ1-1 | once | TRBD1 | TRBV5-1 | CASDRGPGTEAFF | TGCGCCAGTGACAGGGGTCCGGGAACTGAAGCTTTCTTT
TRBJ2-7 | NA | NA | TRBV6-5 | CASSRGYEQYF | TGTGCCAGCAGCAGGGGTTACGAGCAGTACTTC
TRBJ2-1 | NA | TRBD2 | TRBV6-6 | CASKILAGGVDEQFF | TGTGCCAGCAAGATCCTAGCGGGGGGAGTCGATGAGCAGTTCTTC
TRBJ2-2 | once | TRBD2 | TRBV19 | CASTEAGGITGELFF | TGTGCCAGTACTGAAGCGGGGGGTATCACCGGGGAGCTGTTTTTT
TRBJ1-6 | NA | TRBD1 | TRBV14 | CASSQSRQGNSPLHF | TGTGCCAGCAGCCAAAGCCGACAGGGAAATTCACCCCTCCACTTT
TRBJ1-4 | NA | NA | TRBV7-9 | CASSLDRTVNEKLFF | TGTGCCAGCAGCTTAGACAGGACGGTAAATGAAAAACTGTTTTTT
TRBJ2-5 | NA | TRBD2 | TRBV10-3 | CAIRDMTSRETQYF | TGTGCCATCAGGGATATGACTAGCAGAGAGACCCAGTACTTC
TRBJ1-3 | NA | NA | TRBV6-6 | CASSYGRSSGNTIYF | TGTGCCAGCAGTTACGGCAGGTCCTCTGGAAACACCATATATTTT
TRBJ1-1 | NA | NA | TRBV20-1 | CSASGGTEAFF | TGCAGTGCTAGTGGGGGCACTGAAGCTTTCTTT
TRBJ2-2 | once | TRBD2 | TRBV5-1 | CASSSAGGGTGELFF | TGCGCCAGCAGCTCTGCGGGGGGTGGCACCGGGGAGCTGTTTTTT
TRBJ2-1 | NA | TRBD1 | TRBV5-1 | CASSLGVTGGAYNEQFF | TGCGCCAGCAGCCTGGGGGTAACAGGGGGCGCCTACAATGAGCAGTTCTTC
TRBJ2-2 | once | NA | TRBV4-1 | CASSQDQGGGTGELFF | TGCGCCAGCAGCCAAGATCAAGGAGGGGGCACCGGGGAGCTGTTTTTT
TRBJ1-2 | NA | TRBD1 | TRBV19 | CASVRTGEYYGYTF | TGTGCCAGTGTGAGGACAGGGGAGTACTATGGCTACACCTTC
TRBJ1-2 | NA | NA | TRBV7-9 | CASRPAGSGGYTF | TGTGCCAGCAGGCCGGCAGGTTCGGGTGGCTACACCTTC
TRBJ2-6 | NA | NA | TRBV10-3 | CAIRGRDLSGANVLTF | TGTGCCATCAGAGGCAGGGATCTATCTGGGGCCAACGTCCTGACTTTC
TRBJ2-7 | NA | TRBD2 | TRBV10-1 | CASHLAGGKVYEQYF | TGCGCCAGCCACCTTGCGGGGGGGAAGGTATACGAGCAGTACTTC
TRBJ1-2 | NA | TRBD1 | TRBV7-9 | CASSPGQGNYGYTF | TGTGCCAGCAGCCCGGGACAGGGAAACTATGGCTACACCTTC
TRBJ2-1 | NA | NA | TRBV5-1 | CASSLGSIGLGNEQFF | TGCGCCAGCAGCTTGGGGAGTATCGGTTTGGGTAATGAGCAGTTCTTC
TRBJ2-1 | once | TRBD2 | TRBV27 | CASSLSRGGGNEQFF | TGTGCCAGCTCCCTTTCGCGGGGGGGCGGAAATGAGCAGTTCTTC
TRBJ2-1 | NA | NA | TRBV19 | CASSIVLANEQFF | TGTGCCAGTAGTATAGTCCTGGCAAATGAGCAGTTCTTC
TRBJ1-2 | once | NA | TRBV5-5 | CASSLANEDGYTF | TGTGCCAGCAGCTTGGCTAACGAGGATGGCTACACCTTC
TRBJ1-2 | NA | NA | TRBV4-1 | CASSQDPGVGGYTF | TGCGCCAGCAGCCAAGATCCAGGGGTCGGGGGCTACACCTTC
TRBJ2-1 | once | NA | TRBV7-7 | CAGSLPDLVRGYVEQFF | TGTGCTGGCAGCTTACCAGACTTAGTCAGGGGATACGTTGAGCAGTTCTTC